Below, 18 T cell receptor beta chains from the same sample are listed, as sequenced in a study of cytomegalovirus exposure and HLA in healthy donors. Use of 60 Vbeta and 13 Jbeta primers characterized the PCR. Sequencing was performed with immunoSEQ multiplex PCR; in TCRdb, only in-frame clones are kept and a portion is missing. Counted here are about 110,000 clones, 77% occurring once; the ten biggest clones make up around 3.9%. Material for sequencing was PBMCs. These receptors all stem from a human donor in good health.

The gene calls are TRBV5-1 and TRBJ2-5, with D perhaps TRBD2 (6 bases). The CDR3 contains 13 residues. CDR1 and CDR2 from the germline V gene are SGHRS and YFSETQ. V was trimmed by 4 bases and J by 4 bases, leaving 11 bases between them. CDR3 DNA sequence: TGCGCCAGCAGCCCGGCGGGGATAGAGACCCAGTACTTC. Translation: CASSPAGIETQYF.

The CDR3 DNA sequence: TGTGCCAGCAGTTACACTCTCCAAGCTGAGACCCAGTACTTC. It translates to CASSYTLQAETQYF. The chain carries TRBV6-6 and TRBJ2-5, with D uncertain. This CDR3 is built from 14 residues. Germline V CDR1 and CDR2: MNHNY, SVGAGI (reference sequence). The germline V and J ends were trimmed by 2 bases and 5 bases, with 12 bases remaining between them.

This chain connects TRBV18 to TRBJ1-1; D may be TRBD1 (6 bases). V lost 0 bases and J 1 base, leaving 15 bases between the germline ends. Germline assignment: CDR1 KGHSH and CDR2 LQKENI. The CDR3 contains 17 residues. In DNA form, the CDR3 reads TGTGCCAGCTCACCACCCAAGACAGGAAGTCCGAACACTGAAGCTTTCTTT. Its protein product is CASSPPKTGSPNTEAFF.

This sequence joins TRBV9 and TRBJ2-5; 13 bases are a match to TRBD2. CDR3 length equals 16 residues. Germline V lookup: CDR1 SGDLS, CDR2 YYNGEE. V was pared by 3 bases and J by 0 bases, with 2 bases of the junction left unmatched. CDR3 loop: CASSAGLAGYQETQYF. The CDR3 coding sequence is TGTGCCAGCAGCGCGGGACTAGCGGGATACCAAGAGACCCAGTACTTC.

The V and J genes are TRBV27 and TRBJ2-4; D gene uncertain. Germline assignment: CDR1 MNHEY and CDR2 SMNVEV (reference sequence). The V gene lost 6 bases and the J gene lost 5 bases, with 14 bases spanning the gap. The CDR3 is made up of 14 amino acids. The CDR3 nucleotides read TGTGCCAGCAGCAGTGCCGTAGGAGAAAACATTCAGTACTTC. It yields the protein CASSSAVGENIQYF.

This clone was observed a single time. The CDR3 region has the DNA TGTGCCAGCAGCTGGCAGGGAATAGGCTCGCCCCAGCATTTT. Translated: CASSWQGIGSPQHF. The gene calls are TRBV11-2 and TRBJ1-5; possibly TRBD1 for D (5 bases). V shed 4 bases and J shed 9 bases, with 16 bases lying between them. The CDR3 has 14 amino acids. Germline V gene data show CDR1 as SGHAT and CDR2 as FQNNGV.

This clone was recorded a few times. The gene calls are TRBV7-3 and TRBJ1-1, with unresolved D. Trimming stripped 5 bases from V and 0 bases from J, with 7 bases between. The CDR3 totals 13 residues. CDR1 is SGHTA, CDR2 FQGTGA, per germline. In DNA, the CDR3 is TGTGCCAGCAGCCAGCAGGTGAACACTGAAGCTTTCTTT. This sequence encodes CASSQQVNTEAFF.

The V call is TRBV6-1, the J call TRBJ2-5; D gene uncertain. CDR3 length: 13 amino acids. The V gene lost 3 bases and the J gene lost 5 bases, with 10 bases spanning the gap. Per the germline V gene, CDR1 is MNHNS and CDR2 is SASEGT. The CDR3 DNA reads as TGTGCCAGCAGTGAGACCCCCAGGGAGACCCAGTACTTC. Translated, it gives CASSETPRETQYF.

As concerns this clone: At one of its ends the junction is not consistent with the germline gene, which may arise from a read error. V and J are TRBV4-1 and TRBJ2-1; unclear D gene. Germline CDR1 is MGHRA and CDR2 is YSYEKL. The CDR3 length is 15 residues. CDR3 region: CASSRILNSYSEQFF. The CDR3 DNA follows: TGCGCCAGCAGCCGGATTCTCAACTCCTACAGTGAGCAGTTCTTC.

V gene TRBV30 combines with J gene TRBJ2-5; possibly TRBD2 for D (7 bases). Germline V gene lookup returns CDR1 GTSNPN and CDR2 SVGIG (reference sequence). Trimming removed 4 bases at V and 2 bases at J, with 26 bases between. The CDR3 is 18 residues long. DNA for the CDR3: TGTGCCTGGAAGGGGGGGTGGGGGGGCCGCGGGGTTCAAGAGACCCAGTACTTC. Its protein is CAWKGGWGGRGVQETQYF.

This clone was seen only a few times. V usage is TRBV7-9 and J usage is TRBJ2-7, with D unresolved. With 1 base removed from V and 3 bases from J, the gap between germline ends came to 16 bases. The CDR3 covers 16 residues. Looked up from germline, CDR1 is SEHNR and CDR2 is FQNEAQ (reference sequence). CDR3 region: CASSLERTEVNYEQYF. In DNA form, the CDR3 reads TGTGCCAGCAGCTTAGAGCGCACCGAGGTTAACTACGAGCAGTACTTC.

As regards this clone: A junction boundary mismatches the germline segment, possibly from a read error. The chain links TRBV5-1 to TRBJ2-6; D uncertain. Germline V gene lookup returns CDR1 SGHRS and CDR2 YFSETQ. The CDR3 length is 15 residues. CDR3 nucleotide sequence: TGCGCCAGCAGCTTGACGGCCTCTGAGGCCAACGGCCTGACTTTC. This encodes CASSLTASEANGLTF.

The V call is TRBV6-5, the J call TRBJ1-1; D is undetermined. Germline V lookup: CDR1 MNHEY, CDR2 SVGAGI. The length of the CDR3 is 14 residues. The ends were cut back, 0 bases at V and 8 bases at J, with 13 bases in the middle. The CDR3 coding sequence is TGTGCCAGCAGTTACTCGACGACAACCACCGAAGCTTTCTTT. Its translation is CASSYSTTTTEAFF.

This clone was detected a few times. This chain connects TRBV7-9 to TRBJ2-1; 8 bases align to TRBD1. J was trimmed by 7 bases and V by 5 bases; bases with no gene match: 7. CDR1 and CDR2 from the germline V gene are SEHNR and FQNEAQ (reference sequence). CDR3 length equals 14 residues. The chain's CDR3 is CASSKQGVGNEQFF. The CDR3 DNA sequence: TGTGCCAGCAGCAAACAGGGGGTGGGTAATGAGCAGTTCTTC.

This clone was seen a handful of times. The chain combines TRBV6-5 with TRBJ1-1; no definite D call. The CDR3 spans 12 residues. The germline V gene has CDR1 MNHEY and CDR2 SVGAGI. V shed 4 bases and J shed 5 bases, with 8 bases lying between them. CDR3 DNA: TGTGCCAGCAGTTCCCGGGGAACTGAAGCTTTCTTT. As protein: CASSSRGTEAFF.

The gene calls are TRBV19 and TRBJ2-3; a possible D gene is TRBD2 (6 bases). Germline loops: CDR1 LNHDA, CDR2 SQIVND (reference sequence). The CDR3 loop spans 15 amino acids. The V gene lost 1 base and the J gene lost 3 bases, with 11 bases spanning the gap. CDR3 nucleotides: TGTGCCAGTAGTATAGGGGGAGGAAAGACAGATACGCAGTATTTT. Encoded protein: CASSIGGGKTDTQYF.

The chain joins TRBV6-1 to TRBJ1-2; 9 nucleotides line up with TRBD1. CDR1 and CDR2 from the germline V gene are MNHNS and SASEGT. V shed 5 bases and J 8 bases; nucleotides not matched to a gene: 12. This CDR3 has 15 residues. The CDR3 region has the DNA TGTGCCAGCAGTTCCCAGGGGACAGGGTATAAGGGCTACACCTTC. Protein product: CASSSQGTGYKGYTF.

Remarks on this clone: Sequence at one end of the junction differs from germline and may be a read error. CDR3 DNA sequence: TGTGCCAGCAGCTCACCAAGTGGGGGGTTTGCTTCTGGGGCCAACGGCCTGACTTTC. Amino acids: CASSSPSGGFASGANGLTF. The V gene is TRBV5-6, the J gene TRBJ2-6, with D tentatively TRBD2 (6 bases). This CDR3 has 19 residues. Germline values: CDR1 SGHDT, CDR2 YYEEEE.